The 7 T cell receptor beta chains below all came from one sample that was sequenced in a study of vaccination and CD4 T cells after COVID-19. No antigen has been identified for these receptors. As to treatment: approximately 9-day PBMC culture with coronavirus spike peptide pools or control peptides (ViraFEST assay). The assay that was used to sequence DNA from cultured CD4+ T cells was the Oncomine TCR Beta short-read assay. TCRdb passed the PCR reads through MiXCR, listing each CDR3 protein once. Of around 25,000 distinct CDR3 sequences in the sample, approximately 56% were seen once. Sequences were derived from CD4+ T cells from blood, cultured in vitro, sampled after SARS-CoV-2 vaccination. The receptor set was obtained from a human donor who received a COVID-19 vaccine.

This clonotype was observed a few times. The genes are TRBV7-8 and TRBJ2-7; D is ambiguous. V dropped 5 bases and J dropped 0 bases, with 11 bases sitting between them. Germline V gene data show CDR1 as SGHVS and CDR2 as FQNEAQ. The CDR3 has 14 residues. The CDR3, as DNA: TGTGCCAGCAGCGCCCCGGGCCTCTCCTACGAGCAGTACTTC. Encoded protein: CASSAPGLSYEQYF.

The genes are TRBV30 and TRBJ1-1, with TRBD1 identical over 7 bases. This CDR3 comprises 16 residues. From germline, CDR1 is GTSNPN and CDR2 SVGIG (reference sequence). J was trimmed by 1 base and V by 5 bases; bases with no gene match: 13. The chain's CDR3 is CAWRPDPGQKNTEAFF. As DNA, the CDR3 is TGTGCCTGGCGGCCTGACCCGGGACAGAAGAACACTGAAGCTTTCTTT.

The V call is TRBV19, the J call TRBJ1-2, with a possible D match to TRBD1 (6 bases). Germline V gene sequence: CDR1 LNHDA, CDR2 SQIVND (reference sequence). This CDR3 region has 17 residues. The V and J ends lost 7 bases and 2 bases respectively, with 23 bases between them. The CDR3 DNA follows: TGTGCCAGTACCCCTTGGGACACAATAGGCCTAAACTATGGCTACACCTTC. Translated, it gives CASTPWDTIGLNYGYTF.

The chain uses TRBV6-4 and TRBJ2-3, with a weak D call TRBD1 (6 bases). Germline-derived CDR1 and CDR2 are MRHNA and SNTAGT. With 6 bases removed from V and 1 base from J, the gap between germline ends came to 11 bases. The CDR3 loop spans 14 amino acids. CDR3 amino acids: CASSPGARTDTQYF. CDR3 nucleotides: TGTGCCAGCAGCCCAGGGGCCCGCACAGATACGCAGTATTTT.

This chain connects TRBV19 to TRBJ1-6; TRBD1 aligns across 7 bases. With V trimmed by 5 bases and J by 5 bases, 9 bases remained unmatched. The CDR3 has 16 residues. Germline V gene data show CDR1 as LNHDA and CDR2 as SQIVND (reference sequence). The CDR3 DNA is TGTGCCAGTAGTGAACAGGGGTTCGGGGATAATTCACCCCTCCACTTT. This sequence encodes CASSEQGFGDNSPLHF.

V and J are TRBV20-1 and TRBJ1-2; D is unresolved. Trimming left V 0 bases short and J 4 bases short, with 12 bases between. CDR3 size: 14 residues. The germline gives CDR1 DFQATT, CDR2 SNEGSKA (reference sequence). The CDR3 loop is CSARDLGRAYGYTF. The CDR3 DNA reads TGCAGTGCTAGAGATCTTGGACGGGCCTATGGCTACACCTTC.

The chain combines TRBV6-1 with TRBJ2-1; 12 bases map to TRBD1. This CDR3 comprises 14 residues. Germline V gene lookup returns CDR1 MNHNS and CDR2 SASEGT. V trimming: 6 bases; J trimming: 7 bases; junction bases outside the gene matches: 4. The CDR3 reads CASRWDRGRNEQFF. The CDR3 DNA sequence: TGTGCCAGCAGATGGGACAGGGGGCGGAATGAGCAGTTCTTC.